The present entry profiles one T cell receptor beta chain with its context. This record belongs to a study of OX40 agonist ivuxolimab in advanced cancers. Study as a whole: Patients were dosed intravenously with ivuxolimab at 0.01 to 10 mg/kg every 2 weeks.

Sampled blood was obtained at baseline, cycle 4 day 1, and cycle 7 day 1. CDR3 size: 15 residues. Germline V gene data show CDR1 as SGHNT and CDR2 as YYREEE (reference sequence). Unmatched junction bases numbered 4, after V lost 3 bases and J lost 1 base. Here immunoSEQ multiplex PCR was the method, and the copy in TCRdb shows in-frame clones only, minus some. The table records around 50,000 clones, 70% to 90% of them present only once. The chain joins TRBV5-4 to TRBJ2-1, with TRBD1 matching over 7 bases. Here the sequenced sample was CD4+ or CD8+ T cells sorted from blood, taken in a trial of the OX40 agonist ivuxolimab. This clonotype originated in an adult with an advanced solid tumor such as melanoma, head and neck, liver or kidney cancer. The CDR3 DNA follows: TGTGCCAGCAGCTCGACAGGGCGGTCCTACAATGAGCAGTTCTTC. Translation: CASSSTGRSYNEQFF.